The clone carrying this T cell receptor beta chain is termed medium-sized. This sample was included in a study of blood T cell repertoires in COVID-19. For the study at large: Italy, Spain and the United States were the sources of the convalescent and acute COVID-19 samples. T cells, B-cell-depleted T cells, or PBMCs provided the cDNA or gDNA that served as material.

Germline lookup yields CDR1 LGHDT and CDR2 YNNKEL (reference sequence). CDR3 length: 15 amino acids. V shed 1 base and J 6 bases; nucleotides not matched to a gene: 7. Per the original data handling: For nucleated cells, counts were estimated from reference gene primer amplification. Profiled with immunoSEQ multiplex PCR; TCRdb holds only in-frame clones, not every one. Clonal size and the V and J genes are those of that table, whereas D and trimming came from the DNA. Of tens of thousands of clones detected, roughly nine tenths appear once; the ten largest clones hold more than 7.5%. The receptor's source is a woman older than 75 with acute or convalescent COVID-19. The sequenced sample was peripheral blood. This chain connects TRBV3-1 (or the pseudogene TRBV3-2) to TRBJ2-7, with 9 positions matching TRBD2. Here the CDR3 reads CASSQVFSGSSEQYF. DNA for the CDR3: TGTGCCAGCAGCCAAGTTTTTAGCGGGAGTTCCGAGCAGTACTTC.